This is a list of T cell receptor beta chains from one sample in a study of radiotherapy plus CTLA-4 blockade in lung cancer. Produced via immunoSEQ multiplex PCR; TCRdb's table is partial and in-frame only. Of over 100,000 clones listed, about 80% are singletons. This specimen was peripheral blood, taken from a patient treated with radiotherapy plus ipilimumab. These receptors all stem from a human donor with non-small cell lung cancer that progressed on radiotherapy plus ipilimumab. Some clones in this sample may be carry-over from other donors' samples. Each CDR3 is given with its conserved first and last residue. A D gene is named only where the DNA matches it firmly. The size field is filled for only some rows; it gives once, few, many or a size class.

TGTGCCAGCAGCCGCGGGGGGGCAGAGACCCAGTACTTC | CASSRGGAETQYF | TRBJ2-5 | 13 | NA | TRBD2 | TRBV7-2
TGCGCCAGCAGCCAAGATACCCAGGGCGGTGGCAAAAACATTCAGTACTTC | CASSQDTQGGGKNIQYF | TRBJ2-4 | 17 | NA | NA | TRBV4-3
TGTGCCAGCAGTTTACTGACAGGGACCCACGAGCAGTACTTC | CASSLLTGTHEQYF | TRBJ2-7 | 14 | NA | TRBD1 | TRBV28
TGTGCCAGTAGTTTGGGGGGATTTAATGAAAAACTGTTTTTT | CASSLGGFNEKLFF | TRBJ1-4 | 14 | NA | NA | TRBV19
TGTGCCAGCAGCACAAGAATACTAGCGGGGGGCGGGGACGAGCAGTTCTTC | CASSTRILAGGGDEQFF | TRBJ2-1 | 17 | NA | TRBD2 | TRBV5-4
TGTGCTAGTGGTTTGGTGGCAGGGCGTACAGATACGCAGTATTTT | CASGLVAGRTDTQYF | TRBJ2-3 | 15 | NA | NA | TRBV12-5
TGTGCCACCAGCAGGCGGGCCCACGAGCAGTACTTC | CATSRRAHEQYF | TRBJ2-7 | 12 | NA | NA | TRBV15
TGTGCCAGCAGCTTGGGACTAGCGGGGAGTCGCGAGCAGTACTTC | CASSLGLAGSREQYF | TRBJ2-7 | 15 | NA | TRBD2 | TRBV5-6
TGTGCCAGCAGTACCCAACACCCCACAGGTACAGACATCTACGAGCAGTACTTC | CASSTQHPTGTDIYEQYF | TRBJ2-7 | 18 | NA | NA | TRBV28
TGTGCCAGCAGGGGTGGGGGGGCGCTCAATGAGCAGTTCTTC | CASRGGGALNEQFF | TRBJ2-1 | 14 | few | NA | TRBV6-5
TGTGCTAGCAGCAACCGGGACGACACCGGGGAGCTGTTTTTT | CASSNRDDTGELFF | TRBJ2-2 | 14 | NA | NA | TRBV7-7
TGTGCCAGCAGCTTAAACCGGGCTGACAATTCACCCCTCCACTTT | CASSLNRADNSPLHF | TRBJ1-6 | 15 | NA | NA | TRBV7-9
TGCGCCAGCAGCTTGCTGACGGACGTCTATGGCTACACCTTC | CASSLLTDVYGYTF | TRBJ1-2 | 14 | NA | NA | TRBV5-1
TGCGCCAGCAGCCTCACCCCCCAGGGAGGCTCAGCTACGCAGTATTTT | CASSLTPQGGSATQYF | TRBJ2-3 | 16 | NA | NA | TRBV5-1
TGCAGCGTTGAAGCCTTGGGTAATGGAAACACCATATATTTT | CSVEALGNGNTIYF | TRBJ1-3 | 14 | NA | NA | TRBV29-1
TGCGCCAGCAGCCAACGTAGCGGGGGGGCAGATACGCAGTATTTT | CASSQRSGGADTQYF | TRBJ2-3 | 15 | NA | TRBD2 | TRBV4-1
TGCGCCAGCAGCCCGGCGGCAGGAGCCTACGAGCAGTACTTC | CASSPAAGAYEQYF | TRBJ2-7 | 14 | NA | NA | TRBV5-1
TGTGCCAGCAGTTCACAGGTGACTTACTCTGGAAACACCATATATTTT | CASSSQVTYSGNTIYF | TRBJ1-3 | 16 | NA | NA | TRBV6-5
TGTGCCAGTAGTATCCGGGACGGGGCGAACACCGGGGAGCTGTTTTTT | CASSIRDGANTGELFF | TRBJ2-2 | 16 | NA | NA | TRBV19
TGTGCCAGCAGCGGGGGTTGGGGGGGAGATAATGAAAAACTGTTTTTT | CASSGGWGGDNEKLFF | TRBJ1-4 | 16 | NA | NA | TRBV2
TGTGCCAGCAGTGGACAAAGCAGGAACTATGGCTACACCTTC | CASSGQSRNYGYTF | TRBJ1-2 | 14 | NA | NA | TRBV2
TGCGCCAGCACTTCCCGGCCGGACAACTATGGCTACACCTTC | CASTSRPDNYGYTF | TRBJ1-2 | 14 | NA | NA | TRBV5-1
TGTGCCAGCAGTTGGGGCGGCCATTCACCCCTCCACTTT | CASSWGGHSPLHF | TRBJ1-6 | 13 | NA | NA | TRBV6-5
TGTGCCAGCAGAAACAGGCTGAACACCGGGGAGCTGTTTTTT | CASRNRLNTGELFF | TRBJ2-2 | 14 | NA | NA | TRBV6-5